These T cell receptor beta chains were read from a single sample in a study of T cells in Graves' hyperthyroidism and ophthalmopathy. TCRdb fed the multiplex PCR reads into MiXCR, producing one record per CDR3 protein. Of 500,000 to 600,000 distinct CDR3 sequences listed, approximately 48% are singletons. The sequenced sample consisted of peripheral blood or thyroid tissue (not recorded which). The receptors were gathered from an adult woman with Graves' disease, either hyperthyroidism or ophthalmopathy (not recorded which). Each CDR3 is given with its conserved first and last residue. A D gene is named only where the DNA matches it firmly. Clone size is stated in some rows and not others, as once, few, many or a class when expanded.

TGCAGTGCTAGTGGGAAAGAGACCCAGTACTTC | CSASGKETQYF | TRBJ2-5 | NA | TRBV20-1 | NA
TGTGCCAGCAGCTTAGGCCGTAGCAATCAGCCCCAGCATTTT | CASSLGRSNQPQHF | TRBJ1-5 | many | TRBV13 | NA
TGCGCCAGCAGTGGGGGTGACTACCGCAAGTGGGGGAATGAAAAACTGTTTTTT | CASSGGDYRKWGNEKLFF | TRBJ1-4 | many | TRBV10-2 | NA
TGTGCCAGCAGCCGACAGGCCGGAACCTACGAGCAGTACTTC | CASSRQAGTYEQYF | TRBJ2-7 | NA | TRBV11-2 | NA
TGTGCCAGTAGTCTAAGGGGTGACAGTCTCAATCAGCCCCAGCATTTT | CASSLRGDSLNQPQHF | TRBJ1-5 | many | TRBV19 | NA
TGCGCCAGCAGCCTCGGATGGGGGGACAGGGGGCGTACCGAGCAGTACTTC | CASSLGWGDRGRTEQYF | TRBJ2-7 | few | TRBV4-1 | TRBD1
TGTGCCAGCAGCCACGACGAGCTTGAAGCTTTCTTT | CASSHDELEAFF | TRBJ1-1 | NA | TRBV5-5 | NA
TGTGCCAGCAGCTTGATGATAAACACTAAAGCTTTCTTT | CASSLMINTKAFF | TRBJ1-1 | NA | TRBV5-6 | NA
TGTGCCAGCAGCTTGGGGGGGAGCAGGTCGTCCTACGAGCAGTACTTC | CASSLGGSRSSYEQYF | TRBJ2-7 | many | TRBV5-4 | NA
TGCAGCGTTGGCAGGGTCACTGAAGCTTTCTTT | CSVGRVTEAFF | TRBJ1-1 | NA | TRBV29-1 | NA
TGTGCCAGCAGACCAGGGGGCCGGAATCAGCCCCAGCATTTT | CASRPGGRNQPQHF | TRBJ1-5 | few | TRBV2 | TRBD1
TGTGCCAGCAGTTTTACCAAAACCTCAACGGGAACTGGAAACACCATATATTTT | CASSFTKTSTGTGNTIYF | TRBJ1-3 | many | TRBV12-3/TRBV12-4 | NA
TGCAGTGCTAGCTGGGGGACTGATCAGCCCCAGTACTTC | CSASWGTDQPQYF | TRBJ2-5 | NA | TRBV20-1 | NA
TGTGCCAGCAGCACGGGACAGGGCCATTCACCCCTCCACTTT | CASSTGQGHSPLHF | TRBJ1-6 | many | TRBV7-9 | TRBD1
TGTGCCAGTTCGGTACGTGGAAACACCATATATTTT | CASSVRGNTIYF | TRBJ1-3 | NA | TRBV2 | NA
TGCAGTGCTGTTTATGTGAGACAGGGGACCAACGAGCAGTACTTC | CSAVYVRQGTNEQYF | TRBJ2-7 | many | TRBV20-1 | TRBD1
TGCAGTGCTAGGACCGGGACAGGGGGCTACGAGCAGTACTTC | CSARTGTGGYEQYF | TRBJ2-7 | many | TRBV20-1 | TRBD1
TGTGCCAGCAGTGGGATGACAGGGGCTGAAGAGACCCAGTACTTC | CASSGMTGAEETQYF | TRBJ2-5 | NA | TRBV2 | TRBD1
TGTGCCAGCAGTGAACAGGGGGCCCGGGCTGAAGCTTTCTTT | CASSEQGARAEAFF | TRBJ1-1 | NA | TRBV25-1 | TRBD1
TGTGCCATCAGTGAGCCGACGGGGCGCGGGAGGGCCGGGGAGACCCAGTACTTC | CAISEPTGRGRAGETQYF | TRBJ2-5 | few | TRBV10-3 | TRBD2
TGTGCCAGCACCTTTAATCGGGGGGATAATTCACCCCTCCACTTT | CASTFNRGDNSPLHF | TRBJ1-6 | NA | TRBV2 | NA
TGTGCCAGCAGCTTAGGGTCCTCGGCCGGGGAGCTGTTTTTT | CASSLGSSAGELFF | TRBJ2-2 | many | TRBV7-3 | NA
TGTGCCACCACAGGGGGCTACGAGCAGTACTTC | CATTGGYEQYF | TRBJ2-7 | NA | TRBV10-3 | TRBD1
TGTGCCAGCAGCTTAGGGCGGGGGGCGCTTTCTGGAAACACCATATATTTT | CASSLGRGALSGNTIYF | TRBJ1-3 | many | TRBV7-9 | NA
TGTGCCAGCAGTGAATGGTCCTACGAGCAGTACTTC | CASSEWSYEQYF | TRBJ2-7 | NA | TRBV25-1 | NA
TGCAGCGTTTCACAGGGGGCTGGAAACACCATATATTTT | CSVSQGAGNTIYF | TRBJ1-3 | many | TRBV29-1 | TRBD1